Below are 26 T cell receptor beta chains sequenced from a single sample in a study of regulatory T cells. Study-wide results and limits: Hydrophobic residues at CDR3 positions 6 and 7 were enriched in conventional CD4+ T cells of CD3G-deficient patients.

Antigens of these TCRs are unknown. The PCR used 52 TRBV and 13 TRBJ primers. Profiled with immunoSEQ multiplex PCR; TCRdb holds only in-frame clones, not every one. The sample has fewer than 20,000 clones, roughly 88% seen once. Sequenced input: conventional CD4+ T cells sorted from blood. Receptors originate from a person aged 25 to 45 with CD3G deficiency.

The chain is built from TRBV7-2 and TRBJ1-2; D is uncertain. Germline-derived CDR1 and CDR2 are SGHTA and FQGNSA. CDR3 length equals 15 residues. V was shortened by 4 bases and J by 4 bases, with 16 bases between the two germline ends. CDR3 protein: CASSSTSLRGYGYTF. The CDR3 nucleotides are TGTGCCAGCAGCTCTACTTCACTCCGGGGCTATGGCTACACCTTC.

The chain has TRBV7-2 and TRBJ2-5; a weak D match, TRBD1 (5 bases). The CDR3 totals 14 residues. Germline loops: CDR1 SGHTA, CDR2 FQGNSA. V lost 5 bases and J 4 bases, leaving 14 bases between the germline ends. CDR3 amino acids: CASSPSVRGETQYF. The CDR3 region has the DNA TGTGCCAGCAGCCCATCCGTAAGGGGAGAGACCCAGTACTTC.

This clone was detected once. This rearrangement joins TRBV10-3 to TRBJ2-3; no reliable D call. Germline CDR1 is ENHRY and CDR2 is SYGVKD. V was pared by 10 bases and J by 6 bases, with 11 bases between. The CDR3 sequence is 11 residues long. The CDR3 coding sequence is TGTGCCACCAGACGAGATGATACGCAGTATTTT. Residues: CATRRDDTQYF.

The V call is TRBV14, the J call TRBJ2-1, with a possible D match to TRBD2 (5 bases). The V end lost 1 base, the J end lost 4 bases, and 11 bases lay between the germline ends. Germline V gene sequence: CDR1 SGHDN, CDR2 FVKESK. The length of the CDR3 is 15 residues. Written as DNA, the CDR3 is TGTGCCAGCAGCCAAGGATTCGGGGTATACAATGAGCAGTTCTTC. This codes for CASSQGFGVYNEQFF.

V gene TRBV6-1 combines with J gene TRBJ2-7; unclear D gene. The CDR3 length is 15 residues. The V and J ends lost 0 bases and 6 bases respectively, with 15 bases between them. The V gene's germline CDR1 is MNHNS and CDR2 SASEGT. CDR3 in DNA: TGTGCCAGCAGTGAAGCGAAAGGGAAGCTTGCCGAGCAGTACTTC. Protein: CASSEAKGKLAEQYF.

The CDR3 loop reads CASSLAKGSTDTQYF. The DNA for the CDR3 is TGTGCCAGCAGCTTAGCAAAAGGGAGCACAGATACGCAGTATTTT. The genes are TRBV7-2 and TRBJ2-3, with D unclear. V was trimmed by 0 bases and J by 0 bases, leaving 7 bases between them. The CDR3 consists of 15 residues. Per the germline V gene, CDR1 is SGHTA and CDR2 is FQGNSA.

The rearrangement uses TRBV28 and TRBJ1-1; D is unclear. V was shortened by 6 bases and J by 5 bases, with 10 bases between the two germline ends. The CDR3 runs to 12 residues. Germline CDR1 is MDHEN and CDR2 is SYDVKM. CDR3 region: CASSSAGTEAFF. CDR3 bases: TGTGCCAGCAGCTCAGCTGGGACTGAAGCTTTCTTT.

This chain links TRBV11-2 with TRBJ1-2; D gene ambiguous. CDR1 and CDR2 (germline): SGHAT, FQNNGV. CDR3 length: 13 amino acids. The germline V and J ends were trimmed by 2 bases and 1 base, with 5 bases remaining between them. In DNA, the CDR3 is TGTGCCAGCAGCTTAATGGATAACTATGGCTACACCTTC. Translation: CASSLMDNYGYTF.

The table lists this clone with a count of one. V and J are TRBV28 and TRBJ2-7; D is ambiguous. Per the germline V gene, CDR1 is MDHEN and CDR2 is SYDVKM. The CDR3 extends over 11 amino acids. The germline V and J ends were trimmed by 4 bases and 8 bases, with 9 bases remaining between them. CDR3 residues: CASSYSYKQYF. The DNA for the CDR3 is TGTGCCAGCAGTTATTCTTATAAGCAGTACTTC.

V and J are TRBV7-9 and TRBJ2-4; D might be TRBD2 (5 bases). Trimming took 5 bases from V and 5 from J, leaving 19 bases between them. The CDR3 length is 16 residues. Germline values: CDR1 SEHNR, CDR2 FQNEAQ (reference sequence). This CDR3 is CASSLGMRAGENIQYF. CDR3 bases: TGTGCCAGCAGCCTGGGGATGAGGGCCGGGGAAAACATTCAGTACTTC.

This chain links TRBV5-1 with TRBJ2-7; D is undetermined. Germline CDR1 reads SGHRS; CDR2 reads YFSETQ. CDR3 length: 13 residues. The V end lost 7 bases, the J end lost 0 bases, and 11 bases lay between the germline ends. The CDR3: CASFNRFSYEQYF. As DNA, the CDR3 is TGCGCCAGCTTTAACAGATTCTCCTACGAGCAGTACTTC.

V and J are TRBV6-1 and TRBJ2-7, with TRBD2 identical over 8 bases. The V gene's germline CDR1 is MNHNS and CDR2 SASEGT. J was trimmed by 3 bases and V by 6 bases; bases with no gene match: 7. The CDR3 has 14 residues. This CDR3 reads CASRPGGGGYEQYF. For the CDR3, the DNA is TGTGCCAGCAGGCCCGGGGGGGGCGGCTACGAGCAGTACTTC.

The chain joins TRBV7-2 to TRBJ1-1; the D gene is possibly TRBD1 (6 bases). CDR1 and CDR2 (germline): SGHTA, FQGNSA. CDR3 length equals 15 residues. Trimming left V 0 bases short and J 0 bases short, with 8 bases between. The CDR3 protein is CASSLARTVNTEAFF. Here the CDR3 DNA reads TGTGCCAGCAGCTTAGCGAGGACAGTGAACACTGAAGCTTTCTTT.

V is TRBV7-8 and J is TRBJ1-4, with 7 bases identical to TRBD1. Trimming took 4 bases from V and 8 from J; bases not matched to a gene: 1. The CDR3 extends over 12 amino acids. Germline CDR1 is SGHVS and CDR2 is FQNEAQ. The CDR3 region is CASSYRGEKLFF. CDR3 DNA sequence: TGTGCCAGCAGCTACAGGGGCGAAAAACTGTTTTTT. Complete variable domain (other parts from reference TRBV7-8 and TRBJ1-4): GAGVSQSPRYKVAKRGQDVALRCDPISGHVSLFWYQQALGQGPEFLTYFQNEAQLDKSGLPSDRFFAERPEGSVSTLKIQRTQQEDSAVYLCASSYRGEKLFFGSGTQLSVL.

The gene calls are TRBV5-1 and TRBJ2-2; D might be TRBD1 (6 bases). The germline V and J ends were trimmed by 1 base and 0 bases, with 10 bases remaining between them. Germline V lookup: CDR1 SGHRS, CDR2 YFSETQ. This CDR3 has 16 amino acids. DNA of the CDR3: TGCGCCAGCAGCTTGTCTACAGGGACGAACACCGGGGAGCTGTTTTTT. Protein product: CASSLSTGTNTGELFF.

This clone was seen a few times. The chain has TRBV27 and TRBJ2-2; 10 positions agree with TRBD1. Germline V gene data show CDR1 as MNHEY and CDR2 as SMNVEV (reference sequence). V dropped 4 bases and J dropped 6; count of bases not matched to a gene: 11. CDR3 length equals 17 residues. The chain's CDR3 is CASSSRVTGGSAGELFF. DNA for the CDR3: TGTGCCAGCAGTTCACGCGTGACAGGGGGCTCTGCCGGGGAGCTGTTTTTT.

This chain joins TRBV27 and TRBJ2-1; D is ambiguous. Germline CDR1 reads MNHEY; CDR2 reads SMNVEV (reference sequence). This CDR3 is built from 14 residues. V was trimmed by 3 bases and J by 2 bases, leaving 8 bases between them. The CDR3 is CASSLSGPYNEQFF. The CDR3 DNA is TGTGCCAGCAGTTTGAGTGGCCCCTACAATGAGCAGTTCTTC.

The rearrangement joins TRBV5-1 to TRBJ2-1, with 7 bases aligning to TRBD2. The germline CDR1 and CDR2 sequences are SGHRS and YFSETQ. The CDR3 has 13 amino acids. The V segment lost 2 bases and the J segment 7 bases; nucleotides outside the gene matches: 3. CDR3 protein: CASSFRGGNEQFF. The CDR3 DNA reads TGCGCCAGCAGCTTTAGGGGAGGGAATGAGCAGTTCTTC. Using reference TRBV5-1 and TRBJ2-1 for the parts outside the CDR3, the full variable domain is KAGVTQTPRYLIKTRGQQVTLSCSPISGHRSVSWYQQTPGQGLQFLFEYFSETQRNKGNFPGRFSGRQFSNSRSEMNVSTLELGDSALYLCASSFRGGNEQFFGPGTRLTVL.

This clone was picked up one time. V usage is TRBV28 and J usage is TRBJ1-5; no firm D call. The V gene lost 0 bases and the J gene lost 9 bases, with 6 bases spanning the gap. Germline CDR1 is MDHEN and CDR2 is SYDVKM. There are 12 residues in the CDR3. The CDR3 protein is CASSLWAGPQHF. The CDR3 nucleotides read TGTGCCAGCAGTTTATGGGCGGGGCCCCAGCATTTT.

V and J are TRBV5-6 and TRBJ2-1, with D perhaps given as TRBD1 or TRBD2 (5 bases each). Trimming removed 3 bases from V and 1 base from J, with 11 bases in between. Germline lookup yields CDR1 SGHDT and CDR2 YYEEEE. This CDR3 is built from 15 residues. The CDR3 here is CASSYSWGSYNEQFF. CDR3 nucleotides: TGTGCCAGCAGCTATAGTTGGGGGTCCTACAATGAGCAGTTCTTC.

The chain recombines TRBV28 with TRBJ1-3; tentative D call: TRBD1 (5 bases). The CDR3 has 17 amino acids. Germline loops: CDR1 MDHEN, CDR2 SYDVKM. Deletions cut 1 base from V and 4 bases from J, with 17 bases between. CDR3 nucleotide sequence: TGTGCCAGCAGTTTATTGGGACCTCGGGGACTCGGAAACACCATATATTTT. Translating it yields CASSLLGPRGLGNTIYF.

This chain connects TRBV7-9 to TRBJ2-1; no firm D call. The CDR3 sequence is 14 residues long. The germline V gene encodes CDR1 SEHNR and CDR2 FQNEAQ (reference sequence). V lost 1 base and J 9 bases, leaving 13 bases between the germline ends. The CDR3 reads CASSLGRPASEQFF. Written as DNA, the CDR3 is TGTGCCAGCAGCTTAGGCCGTCCGGCCAGTGAGCAGTTCTTC.

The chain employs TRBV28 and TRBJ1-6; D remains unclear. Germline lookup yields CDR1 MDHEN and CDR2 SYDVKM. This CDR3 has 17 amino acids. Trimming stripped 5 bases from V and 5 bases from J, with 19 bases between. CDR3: CASSPPGRFLNNSPLHF. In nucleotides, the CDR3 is TGTGCCAGCAGTCCCCCGGGTAGATTCTTGAATAATTCACCCCTCCACTTT.

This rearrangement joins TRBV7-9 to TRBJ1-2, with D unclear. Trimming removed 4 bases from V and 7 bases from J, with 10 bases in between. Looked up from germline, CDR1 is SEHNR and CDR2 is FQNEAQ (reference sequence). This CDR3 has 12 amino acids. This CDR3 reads CASSSRSGGYTF. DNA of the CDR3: TGTGCCAGCAGCTCCAGATCCGGTGGCTACACCTTC.

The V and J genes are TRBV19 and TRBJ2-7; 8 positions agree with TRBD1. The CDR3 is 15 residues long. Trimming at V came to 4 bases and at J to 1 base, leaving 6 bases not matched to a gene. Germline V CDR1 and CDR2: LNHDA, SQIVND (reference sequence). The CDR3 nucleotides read TGTGCCAGTAGTAGGGGACAGGACCCTTCCTACGAGCAGTACTTC. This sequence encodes CASSRGQDPSYEQYF.

As DNA, the CDR3 is TGTGCCAGCAGCTTAGCCGCCGGGACCTACGAGCAGTACTTC. This sequence encodes CASSLAAGTYEQYF. The genes are TRBV7-8 and TRBJ2-7, with a tentative D call TRBD2 (5 bases). The length of the CDR3 is 14 residues. Trimming cost V 0 bases and J 2 bases, with 8 bases left between them. Germline V gene data show CDR1 as SGHVS and CDR2 as FQNEAQ.